These 11 T cell receptor beta chains originate from one sample sequenced in a study of blood T cell repertoires in COVID-19 (dated by TCRdb to the early 2020s). Libraries were built with the immunoSEQ multiplex PCR assay. Entries here come from immuneACCESS through TCRdb and include only in-frame sequences with V and J called. Some clones fail to appear in such tables; in the studies checked, an unresolved V gene covers under half of the shortfall, and the cause of the remainder is unknown. Here the sample has around 190,000 clones; around 85% occur a single time. The ten largest clonotypes hold about 1.1% of the sample. What was sequenced was peripheral blood. These receptors were collected from a man aged 25 to 40 with acute or convalescent COVID-19.

The CDR3 loop reads CASSYMTDTQYF. For the CDR3, the DNA is TGTGCCAGCAGCTATATGACAGATACGCAGTATTTT. V gene TRBV7-9 combines with J gene TRBJ2-3, with D unresolved. CDR3 length: 12 residues. With 4 bases removed from V and 3 bases from J, the gap between germline ends came to 5 bases. The germline CDR1 and CDR2 sequences are SEHNR and FQNEAQ (reference sequence).

The chain is built from TRBV5-1 and TRBJ2-3, with D unresolved. Trimming cost V 3 bases and J 0 bases, with 11 bases left between them. CDR3 length: 15 residues. Germline V CDR1 and CDR2: SGHRS, YFSETQ. CDR3 nucleotide sequence: TGCGCCAGCAGCTCCCGTTCTCCGAGCACAGATACGCAGTATTTT. This codes for CASSSRSPSTDTQYF.

This clone turned up a few times. The chain uses TRBV4-1 and TRBJ1-4, with D perhaps TRBD1 (6 bases). The CDR3 runs to 17 residues. Germline values: CDR1 MGHRA, CDR2 YSYEKL. V was clipped by 11 bases and J by 0 bases, with 22 bases between them. CDR3 loop: CASTGGRDHATNEKLFF. The CDR3 DNA reads as TGCGCCTCCACGGGGGGCAGGGACCACGCAACTAATGAAAAACTGTTTTTT.

This sequence joins TRBV27 and TRBJ1-6; D may be TRBD1 (5 bases). The V end was cut by 3 bases, the J end by 5 bases, with 14 bases between. The CDR3 runs 16 residues. Germline CDR1 reads MNHEY; CDR2 reads SMNVEV (reference sequence). This CDR3 is CASSFFPWGDNSPLHF. DNA for the CDR3: TGTGCCAGCAGTTTCTTCCCTTGGGGCGATAATTCACCCCTCCACTTT.

The chain has TRBV5-6 and TRBJ2-3; D gene uncertain. Germline V gene data show CDR1 as SGHDT and CDR2 as YYEEEE. This CDR3 is built from 13 residues. With 3 bases removed from V and 5 bases from J, the gap between germline ends came to 10 bases. This CDR3 reads CASSSYRRDTQYF. In DNA form, the CDR3 reads TGTGCCAGCAGCTCTTACCGGAGAGATACGCAGTATTTT.

The CDR3 here is CASKETGGAPQHF. For the CDR3, the DNA is TGTGCCAGCAAGGAGACAGGGGGCGCGCCCCAGCATTTT. V usage is TRBV6-5 and J usage is TRBJ1-5, with 10 bases fitting TRBD1. The V gene end was trimmed by 7 bases and the J gene end by 9 bases; junction bases not matched to a gene: 6. CDR1 is MNHEY and CDR2 is SVGAGI in the germline V gene. The CDR3 consists of 13 residues.

V usage is TRBV7-3 and J usage is TRBJ1-1; no firm D call. Germline lookup yields CDR1 SGHTA and CDR2 FQGTGA. The V end lost 1 base, the J end lost 0 bases, and 12 bases lay between the germline ends. CDR3 length: 16 amino acids. CDR3 nucleotides: TGTGCCAGCAGCTTAATGGGAGGGCTTTTGAACACTGAAGCTTTCTTT. This sequence encodes CASSLMGGLLNTEAFF.

The chain employs TRBV15 and TRBJ1-1; maybe TRBD1 (6 bases). There are 15 residues in the CDR3. Germline CDR1 is LNHNV and CDR2 is YYDKDF (reference sequence). The V gene lost 0 bases and the J gene lost 2 bases, with 10 bases spanning the gap. CDR3 DNA sequence: TGTGCCACCAGCAGAGATCCGGGGGGCAACACTGAAGCTTTCTTT. It yields the protein CATSRDPGGNTEAFF. The variable domain in full, completed from reference TRBV15 and TRBJ1-1, reads DAMVIQNPRYQVTQFGKPVTLSCSQTLNHNVMYWYQQKSSQAPKLLFHYYDKDFNNEADTPDNFQSRRPNTSFCFLDIRSPGLGDTAMYLCATSRDPGGNTEAFFGQGTRLTVV.

The chain employs TRBV29-1 and TRBJ2-5, with D possibly matching TRBD2 (5 bases). The CDR3 is 12 residues long. CDR1 SQVTM and CDR2 ANQGSEA come from the germline V gene. V lost 7 bases and J 6 bases, leaving 15 bases between the germline ends. CDR3 loop: CSGANRGQTQYF. The CDR3 DNA reads TGCAGCGGAGCCAACCGCGGGCAGACCCAGTACTTC.

This clone has just one count. V gene TRBV28 combines with J gene TRBJ2-3; TRBD1 aligns across 8 bases. Unmatched junction bases numbered 8, after V lost 5 bases and J lost 13 bases. The CDR3 is 12 amino acids. CDR1 is MDHEN and CDR2 is SYDVKM in the germline V gene. The CDR3 DNA sequence: TGTGCCAGCAGTCTTGGACAGGGTCATAAGTATTTT. Translated, it gives CASSLGQGHKYF.

This clone occurred once. This chain connects TRBV28 to TRBJ2-7, with 7 positions matching TRBD1. This CDR3 has 15 residues. The germline V gene has CDR1 MDHEN and CDR2 SYDVKM. Unmatched junction bases numbered 12, after V lost 7 bases and J lost 3 bases. The CDR3 DNA follows: TGTGCCAGCATATCCGGGACAGTTCTAGACTACGAGCAGTACTTC. Its protein is CASISGTVLDYEQYF.